The 17 T cell receptor beta chains below come from one sample, sequenced in a study of CD8+CD57+ T cells in acquired aplastic anemia. The study profiled TCR beta VDJ and CDR3 using genomic DNA as template. In TCRdb, the reads were re-called with MiXCR into one record per CDR3 protein. The sample carries approximately 99,000 distinct CDR3 sequences, 40% to 65% recorded once. The sequencing input was sorted CD4+, CD8+, or CD8+CD57+ T cells (not recorded which) from PBMCs. The receptors were gathered from a human donor in good health, serving as a control.

This clonotype was recorded only once. J is TRBJ2-5 and V is TRBV24-1; TRBD1 aligns across 8 bases. With V trimmed by 5 bases and J by 0 bases, 4 bases remained unmatched. The germline V gene has CDR1 KGHDR and CDR2 SFDVKD. This CDR3 is built from 15 residues. CDR3 DNA sequence: TGTGCCACCAGTGGCATACAGGGGGACCAAGAGACCCAGTACTTC. It translates to CATSGIQGDQETQYF.

A note on this clonotype: One junction end does not reproduce the germline sequence, and a read error may be involved. The V and J genes are TRBV7-3 and TRBJ2-5, with D unclear. Germline V gene lookup returns CDR1 SGHTA and CDR2 FQGTGA. This CDR3 comprises 13 residues. The CDR3 protein is CASSQEPTETQYF. As DNA, the CDR3 is TGCGCCAGCAGCCAAGAGCCTACCGAGACCCAGTACTTC.

The chain employs TRBV7-2 and TRBJ1-1; no clear D. Trimming left V 5 bases short and J 2 bases short, with 9 bases between. This CDR3 spans 13 amino acids. Germline V gives CDR1 SGHTA, CDR2 FQGNSA. The CDR3 here is CASSQTINTEAFF. The CDR3 coding sequence is TGTGCCAGCAGCCAGACAATTAACACTGAAGCTTTCTTT.

The rearrangement links TRBV15 to TRBJ1-2; TRBD1 aligns across 10 bases. Unmatched junction bases numbered 16, after V lost 5 bases and J lost 7 bases. The germline gives CDR1 LNHNV, CDR2 YYDKDF (reference sequence). This CDR3 has 17 amino acids. CDR3 bases: TGTGCCACCAGCCGAGGGGGGACAGGGGCGATGAAGGGTGGCTACACCTTC. Translating gives CATSRGGTGAMKGGYTF.

This clonotype appeared many times. The rearrangement links TRBV9 to TRBJ2-3; 7 bases map to TRBD1. The germline V gene has CDR1 SGDLS and CDR2 YYNGEE. V shed 0 bases and J 0 bases; nucleotides not matched to a gene: 1. CDR3 length: 15 amino acids. CDR3 DNA sequence: TGTGCCAGCAGCGTAGGGGGACAGAGCACAGATACGCAGTATTTT. Translating gives CASSVGGQSTDTQYF.

In its sample, this clonotype was seen a few times. V gene TRBV10-3 combines with J gene TRBJ2-7; 8 bases are shared with TRBD1. The germline CDR1 and CDR2 sequences are ENHRY and SYGVKD. The CDR3 has 15 amino acids. V was pared by 8 bases and J by 3 bases, with 12 bases of the junction left unmatched. CDR3 coding DNA: TGTGCCATCGCTAGCGTTGCAGGGGGCAACTACGAGCAGTACTTC. Its protein is CAIASVAGGNYEQYF.

Worth noting for this clonotype: This may be a read error, as it is one base from a much larger clone. This chain joins TRBV6-9 and TRBJ2-1; 10 positions agree with TRBD2. CDR1 and CDR2 from the germline V gene are MNHGY and SVAAGI. CDR3 length: 15 amino acids. This CDR3 reads CASSFEASGGQEQSF. The CDR3 DNA sequence: TGTGCCAGCAGTTTCGAGGCTAGCGGGGGTCAGGAGCAGTCCTTC.

This clonotype was seen a single time. The rearrangement links TRBV25-1 to TRBJ1-2, with TRBD1 matching 11 bases. Per germline, CDR1 MGHDK and CDR2 SYGVNS. The junction had 4 bases not matched to a gene; V was cut back by 6 bases and J by 4 bases. This CDR3 region has 14 residues. The CDR3 region has the DNA TGTGCCAGCAGCCCAGGGACAGGGGGCTATGGCTACACCTTC. This translates into CASSPGTGGYGYTF.

This clonotype has just one count. The chain joins TRBV7-9 to TRBJ1-5; D perhaps matches TRBD1 (5 bases). Germline V gene lookup returns CDR1 SEHNR and CDR2 FQNEAQ (reference sequence). There are 13 residues in the CDR3. V lost 5 bases to trimming and J lost 4 bases, with 9 bases between them. CDR3 sequence reads: CASSADRNQPQHF. The DNA of the CDR3 is TGTGCCAGCAGCGCTGACAGAAATCAGCCCCAGCATTTT.

This clonotype has at least ten counts. The gene calls are TRBV27 and TRBJ1-6; D gene unclear. Trimming pared 8 bases from V and 7 bases from J, leaving 15 bases between. CDR1 is MNHEY, CDR2 SMNVEV, per germline (reference sequence). The CDR3 has 14 residues. The CDR3 region is CASGLALPNSPLHF. The CDR3 DNA sequence: TGTGCCAGCGGACTTGCCCTGCCGAATTCACCCCTCCACTTT.

A word on this clonotype: This may come from a read error, since a much larger clone is one base off. The chain has TRBV27 and TRBJ2-7; tentatively, D is TRBD2 (6 bases). Germline V lookup: CDR1 MNHEY, CDR2 SMNVEV (reference sequence). This CDR3 comprises 16 residues. CDR3 in amino acids: CASSLYWSGRPYELYF. The CDR3 DNA sequence: TGTGCCAGCAGTTTATATTGGTCGGGGAGGCCGTACGAGCTGTACTTC.

This chain links TRBV27 with TRBJ1-1; 7 nucleotides agree with TRBD1. The germline V gene has CDR1 MNHEY and CDR2 SMNVEV (reference sequence). With V trimmed by 1 base and J by 2 bases, 10 bases remained unmatched. The CDR3 is made up of 17 amino acids. The DNA of the CDR3 is TGTGCCAGCAGTTTATTGGGACCACAGGGGAGCAACACTGAAGCTTTCTTT. Protein product: CASSLLGPQGSNTEAFF.

This clonotype was counted at least ten times. The chain joins TRBV6-2 or TRBV6-3 to TRBJ2-7; D is uncertain. Germline V gene lookup returns CDR1 MNHEY and CDR2 SVGEGT. Trimming stripped 3 bases from V and 2 bases from J, with 17 bases between. This CDR3 has 16 residues. For the CDR3, the DNA is TGTGCCAGCAGTTATAGGGCTTCCGGACGGGCCTACGAGCAGTACTTC. Translation gives CASSYRASGRAYEQYF.

The chain joins TRBV19 to TRBJ1-2; TRBD1 is a possible D gene (5 bases). The CDR3 contains 13 residues. The germline V gene has CDR1 LNHDA and CDR2 SQIVND (reference sequence). Trimming removed 6 bases from V and 7 bases from J, with 15 bases in between. CDR3 loop: CASRPTQGGGYTF. The CDR3 nucleotides read TGTGCCAGTAGGCCGACCCAGGGAGGTGGCTACACCTTC.

The chain combines TRBV20-1 with TRBJ1-2; no firm D call. The germline V gene encodes CDR1 DFQATT and CDR2 SNEGSKA (reference sequence). The CDR3 is made up of 10 amino acids. V gave up 3 bases and J gave up 6 bases, with 5 bases separating them. The CDR3 nucleotides read TGCAGTGCTAGGGCTGATGGCTACACCTTC. Its translation: CSARADGYTF.

V usage is TRBV7-8 and J usage is TRBJ2-3; no firm D call. The CDR3 extends over 14 amino acids. The ends were cut back, 2 bases at V and 6 bases at J, with 12 bases in the middle. Per germline, CDR1 SGHVS and CDR2 FQNEAQ. As DNA, the CDR3 is TGTGCCAGCAGCTTAATGCCGGAATGGGATACGCAGTATTTT. It encodes CASSLMPEWDTQYF.

This chain links TRBV24-1 with TRBJ1-1, with D hard to call. Trimming cost V 1 base and J 5 bases, with 13 bases left between them. This CDR3 spans 15 amino acids. The V gene's germline CDR1 is KGHDR and CDR2 SFDVKD. The CDR3 loop reads CATSDFPTPETEAFF. The DNA for the CDR3 is TGTGCCACCAGTGATTTCCCGACGCCGGAGACTGAAGCTTTCTTT.